This T cell receptor beta chain was recovered during a study of cytomegalovirus exposure and HLA in healthy donors. Study as a whole: Within an early data release were about 90 million unique TCRs drawn from HLA-typed donors.

The CDR3 loop spans 15 amino acids. Germline trimming cut 3 bases from V and 1 base from J; bases unmatched to any gene: 4. Germline V gives CDR1 SGHDT, CDR2 YYEEEE. The PCR had 60 Vbeta and 13 Jbeta primers. The assay was immunoSEQ multiplex PCR, and TCRdb's table has in-frame clones only and misses some. Of 150,000 to 200,000 clones detected, 70% to 80% appear once; the ten largest clones hold roughly an eighth. The sample was PBMCs. The receptor was derived from a woman aged 40 to 55 in good health and CMV-seronegative. The chain is built from TRBV5-6 and TRBJ1-5; 7 bases line up with TRBD1. The CDR3 protein is CASSYRGVSNQPQHF. DNA for the CDR3: TGTGCCAGCAGCTACAGGGGTGTCAGCAATCAGCCCCAGCATTTT.